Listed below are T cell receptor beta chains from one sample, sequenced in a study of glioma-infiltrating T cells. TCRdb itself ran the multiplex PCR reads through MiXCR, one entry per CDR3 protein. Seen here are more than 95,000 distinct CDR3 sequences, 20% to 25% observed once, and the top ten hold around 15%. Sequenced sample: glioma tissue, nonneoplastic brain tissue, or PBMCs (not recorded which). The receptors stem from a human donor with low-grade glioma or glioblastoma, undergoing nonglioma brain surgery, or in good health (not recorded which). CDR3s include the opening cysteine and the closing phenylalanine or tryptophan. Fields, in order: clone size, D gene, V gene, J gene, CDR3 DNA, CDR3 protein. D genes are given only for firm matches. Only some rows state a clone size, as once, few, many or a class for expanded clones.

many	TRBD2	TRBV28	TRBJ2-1	TGTGCCAGCTTCGGGGGGGGGTCCTACAATGAGCAGTTCTTC	CASFGGGSYNEQFF
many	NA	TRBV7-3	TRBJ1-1	TGTGCCAGCAGCTTAACGTTAAGAACTGAAGCTTTCTTT	CASSLTLRTEAFF
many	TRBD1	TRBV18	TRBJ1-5	TGTGCCAGCTCTGGGACAGGGGATTATAGCAATCAGCCCCAGCATTTT	CASSGTGDYSNQPQHF
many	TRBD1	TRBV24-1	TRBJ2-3	TGTGCCACCAGTGTGGGACAGTCAGATACGCAGTATTTT	CATSVGQSDTQYF
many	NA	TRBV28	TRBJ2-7	TGTGCCAGCAGCCCGGGGGTGGAGCAGGAGCAGTACTTC	CASSPGVEQEQYF
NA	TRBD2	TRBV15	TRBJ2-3	TGCGCCACCAGCACTCGGACTAGCGGGACAGGTACGCAGTATTTT	CATSTRTSGTGTQYF
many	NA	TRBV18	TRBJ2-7	TGTGCCAGCTCACCACCGGGCACTTCACCTTACGAGCAGTACTTC	CASSPPGTSPYEQYF
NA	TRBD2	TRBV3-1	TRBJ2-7	TGTGCCAGCAGCCAAGGGACTAGAATTTACGAGCAGTACTTC	CASSQGTRIYEQYF
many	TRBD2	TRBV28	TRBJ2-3	TGTGCCAGCAGTCTTAGCAGCGGGAGGGCCGCGGATACGCAGTATTTT	CASSLSSGRAADTQYF
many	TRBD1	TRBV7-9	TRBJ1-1	TGTGCCAGCAGCTCCCAGGGGGTGAACACTGAAGCTTTCTTT	CASSSQGVNTEAFF
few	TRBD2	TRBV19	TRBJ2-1	TGTGCCAGTAAACTAGCGGGAGCAGAAACCTACAATGAGCAGTTCTTC	CASKLAGAETYNEQFF
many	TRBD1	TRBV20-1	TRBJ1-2	TGCAGTGCTAGAGATCCGAGGACAGGGGAGAACTATGGCTACACCTTC	CSARDPRTGENYGYTF
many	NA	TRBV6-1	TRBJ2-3	TGTGCCAGCACTGAACGGAGGGAGGCGCAGTATTTT	CASTERREAQYF
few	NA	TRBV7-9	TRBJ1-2	TGTGCCACCCACCTCTGGGGCGTTGGCTACACCTTC	CATHLWGVGYTF
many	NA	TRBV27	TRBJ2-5	TGTGCCATAGAGGGCGTAGGAGGGGAGACCCAGTACTTC	CAIEGVGGETQYF
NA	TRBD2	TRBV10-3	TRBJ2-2	TGTGCCATCAGTGTAGGGACTAGCGGGAGTTACACCGGGGAGCTGTTTTTT	CAISVGTSGSYTGELFF
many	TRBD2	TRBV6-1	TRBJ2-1	TGTGCCAGCAGTTCCCCGACTAGCGGGAATTACAATGAGCAGTTCTTC	CASSSPTSGNYNEQFF
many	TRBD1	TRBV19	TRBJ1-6	TGTGCCAGTAAGACAGGGGCAGGGAATTCACCCCTCCACTTT	CASKTGAGNSPLHF
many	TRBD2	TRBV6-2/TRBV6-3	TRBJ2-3	TGTGCCAGCAGTTGGACTAGCGGGAGTCATACGCAGTATTTT	CASSWTSGSHTQYF
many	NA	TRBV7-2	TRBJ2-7	TGTGCCAGCAGCTTAGGTGGGGGGTACGAGCAGTACTTC	CASSLGGGYEQYF
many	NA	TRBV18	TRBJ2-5	TGTGCCAGCTCACCAAAGGTTGACCCTGAGACCCAGTACTTC	CASSPKVDPETQYF
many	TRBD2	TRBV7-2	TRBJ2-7	TGTGCCAGCAGCTTACGTCTAGCGGGAGAAGGGGGAGAGCAGTACTTC	CASSLRLAGEGGEQYF
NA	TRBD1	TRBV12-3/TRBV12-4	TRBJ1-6	TGTGCCAGCAGTTTAGAAGGGACAGCTAATTCACCCCTCCACTTT	CASSLEGTANSPLHF
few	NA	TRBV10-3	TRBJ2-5	TGTCCCATCAGTTTCTCCCCGACGACCCAAGAGACCCAGTACTTC	CPISFSPTTQETQYF
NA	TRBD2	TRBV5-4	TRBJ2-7	TGTGCCAGCAGCTTGGGACTAGCGGGCAGTTACGAGCAGTACTTC	CASSLGLAGSYEQYF
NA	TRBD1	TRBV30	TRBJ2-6	TGTGCCTGGAGTCGGACAGGGGCTGGGGCCAACGTCCTGACTTTC	CAWSRTGAGANVLTF
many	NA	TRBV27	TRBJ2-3	TGTGCCAGCAGTTTTTCGCAGGATACGCAGTATTTT	CASSFSQDTQYF
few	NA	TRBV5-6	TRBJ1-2	TGTGCCAGCAGCACCGTGGATATCTATGGCTACACCTTC	CASSTVDIYGYTF
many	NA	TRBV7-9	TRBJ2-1	TGTGCCAGCAGCTTCCCCCTTACAGGGACCTCCTACAATGAGCAGTTCTTC	CASSFPLTGTSYNEQFF
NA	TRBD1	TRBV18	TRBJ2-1	TGTGCCAGCTCACCACGACTTCCGGGACAGGGCTACGATGAGCAGTTCTTC	CASSPRLPGQGYDEQFF
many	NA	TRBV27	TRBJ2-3	TGTGCCAGCAGTTCGTCCAGGGATATCACAGATACGCAGTATTTT	CASSSSRDITDTQYF
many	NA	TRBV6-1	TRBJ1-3	TGTGCCTGTACAAGTGACTCTGGAAACACCATATATTTT	CACTSDSGNTIYF
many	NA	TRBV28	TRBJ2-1	TGTGCCAGCAGTCCGTACAATGAGCAGTTCTTC	CASSPYNEQFF
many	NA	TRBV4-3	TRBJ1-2	TGCGCCAGCAGCCAAGTACAGGGAGAAGGCTACACCTTC	CASSQVQGEGYTF
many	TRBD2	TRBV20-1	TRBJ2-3	TGCAGTGCTAATCCGGGGGGGCACACAGATACGCAGTATTTT	CSANPGGHTDTQYF
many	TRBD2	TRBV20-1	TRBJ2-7	TGCAGTGCTCCGACTAGCGGGAGCTACGAGCAGTACTTC	CSAPTSGSYEQYF
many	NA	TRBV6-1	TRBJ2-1	TGTGCCAGCAATACCCCGAAGACTGGAGCCTACAATGAGCAGTTCTTC	CASNTPKTGAYNEQFF
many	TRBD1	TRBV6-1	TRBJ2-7	TGTGCCAGCAGGGGGACAGGGTGGTCCTACGAGCAGTACTTC	CASRGTGWSYEQYF
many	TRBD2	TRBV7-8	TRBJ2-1	TGTGCCAGCAGCTTAAATAGCGGGAGGGCCTACAATGAGCAGTTCTTC	CASSLNSGRAYNEQFF
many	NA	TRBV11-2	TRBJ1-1	TGTGCCAGCAGCTTCGATACAGAAAAGGCTTTCTTT	CASSFDTEKAFF
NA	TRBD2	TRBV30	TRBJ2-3	TGTGCCTGGAGTGTGAGTCTAGCGGGGACAGATACGCAGTATTTT	CAWSVSLAGTDTQYF
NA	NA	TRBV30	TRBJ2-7	TGTGCCTGGAGTGAACGCGGGTGGACCTACGAGCAGTACTTC	CAWSERGWTYEQYF
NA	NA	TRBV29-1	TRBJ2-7	TGCAGCGTGCTGGCAGGGTCCTACGAGCAGTACTTC	CSVLAGSYEQYF
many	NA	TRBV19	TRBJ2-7	TGTGCCAGTAGTATGGGGATTACCTCTCACGAGCAGTACTTC	CASSMGITSHEQYF
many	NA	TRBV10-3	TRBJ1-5	TGTGCCACCGTTGACGTACTCAATCAGCCCCAGCATTTT	CATVDVLNQPQHF